This T cell receptor (beta chain) was documented in a study of identical twins (dated by TCRdb to between 2015 and 2016). Background for the entire study: The study deep-sequenced TCR alpha and beta repertoires from monozygotic twins, unrelated adults of various ages and cord blood to test whether fetal clonotypes persist. Replicate twin experiments were performed at different times using different library preparation protocols to rule out contamination.

A few counts support this clonotype. It lacks a known antigen. No base qualities exist here, and no much larger clone lies one base off it. The full study reports these points: Zero-insertion analyses could be partly confounded by invariant T cells such as MAIT and iNKT, although diverse VJ usage argued against such confounding for most clonotypes. In monozygotic twins, out-of-frame TCR alpha sharing was systematically underestimated by recombination models, although the models agreed with sharing between unrelated individuals. The excess sharing between twins in beta out-of-frame sequences was weaker because fewer shared sequences reduced the signal-to-noise ratio. Compared with coincidental sharing between unrelated individuals, an excess of low generation-probability sequences was observed among out-of-frame TCR alpha sequences shared between twins. Conclusions relied on cross-sectional statistical analysis, since the same donors could not be followed over many years. Abundant cord blood beta clonotypes had fewer insertions, young adult naive repertoires showed a similar but weaker trend, and memory repertoires showed no such trend.

The library was made by 5' RACE. The sample was run on an Illumina HiSeq 2000. A universal primer binding site was introduced by template switching, and a unique molecular identifier was present in the final cDNA, enabling accurate counting of TCR cDNA molecules. First-strand cDNA for TCR alpha and beta chains was synthesized from specific primers in the conserved constant-segment region. Each cDNA library was double barcoded, with a SMART-Mk sample barcode plus Illumina barcodes, to control for contamination. TruSeq adapter sequences and Illumina sample barcodes were added in two successive PCR steps. TCR alpha and beta cDNA libraries were sequenced on the Illumina HiSeq platform with custom primers. Processing in the source paper ran as follows. MiGEC processed the raw reads to extract unique molecular identifiers, while MiXCR was used to determine the CDR3 positions. Recombination models were inferred per individual with the repgenHMM and IGoR tools using an EM algorithm. Shared clonotypes were analyzed with the tcR package in R, and sharing was normalized by the product of cloneset sizes. To study raw recombination without the effects of thymic and clonal selection, out-of-frame nonproductive sequences were analyzed. The public reads were reanalyzed by TCRdb: fastp trimming at Q25, MiXCR alignment, in-frame beta chains only. CDR3 protein sequences are deduplicated, and each keeps its most common genes and DNA. What appears here as the V and J calls and clone size reflects TCRdb's work, not the paper's. A total of 1.5 million to 2 million distinct CDR3 sequences appear in this sample, around a third of them only once. Around 0.25% of the sample is in the top ten clones.

The CDR3 spans 14 residues, from the cysteine through the phenylalanine. The retained sequence is limited to the CDR3, 42 bases, with the frame set at the first base. For CDR1 and CDR2, the germline V gene (reference sequence) lists LNHNV and YYDKDF. The germline ends are 10 bases apart after V is trimmed by 0 bases and J by 8 bases. Only healthy Caucasian donors were included. The V and J segments used are TRBV15 and TRBJ1-4; the D gene is possibly TRBD1, with 6 bases matching. This clonotype was obtained from a newborn girl in good health. The sequenced material came from cord blood. The DNA reads as follows: TGTGCCACCAGCAGAGATCGGGGACACGAAAAACTGTTTTTT. Its coded protein is CATSRDRGHEKLFF.